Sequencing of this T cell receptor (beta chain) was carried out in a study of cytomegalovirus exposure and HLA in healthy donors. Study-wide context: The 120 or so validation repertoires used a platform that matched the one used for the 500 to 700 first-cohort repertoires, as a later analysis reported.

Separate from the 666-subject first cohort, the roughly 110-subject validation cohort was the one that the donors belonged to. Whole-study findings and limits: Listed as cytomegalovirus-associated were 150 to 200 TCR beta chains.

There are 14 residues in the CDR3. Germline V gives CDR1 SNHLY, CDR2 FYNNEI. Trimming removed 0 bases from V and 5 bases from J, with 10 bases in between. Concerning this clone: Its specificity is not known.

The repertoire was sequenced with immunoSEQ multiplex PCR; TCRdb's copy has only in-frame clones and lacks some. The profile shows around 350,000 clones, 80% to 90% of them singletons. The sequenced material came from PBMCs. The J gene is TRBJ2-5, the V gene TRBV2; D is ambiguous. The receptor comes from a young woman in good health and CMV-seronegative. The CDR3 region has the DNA TGTGCCAGCAGTGAAGCGTTTGGGCCCGAGACCCAGTACTTC. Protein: CASSEAFGPETQYF.